Shown below are 9 T cell receptor beta chains from a single sample sequenced in a study of T cells in localized non-small cell lung cancer. Profiled with immunoSEQ multiplex PCR; TCRdb holds only in-frame clones, not every one. Altogether about 1,300 clones are present, more than 20% being singletons, with the ten largest covering roughly a sixth. The starting material was normal lung tissue next to the tumor, obtained before any cancer treatment. These receptors all stem from a woman aged 40 to 75 with stage I lung adenocarcinoma.

By frequency in the sample, this clone is medium-sized. The chain combines TRBV11-3 with TRBJ1-1; 8 bases are a match to TRBD1. The CDR3 sequence is 16 residues long. V gave up 4 bases and J gave up 3 bases; unmatched junction bases: 10. CDR1 SGHNT and CDR2 YENEEA come from the germline V gene. CDR3 amino acids: CASSSPLGQGDTEAFF. For the CDR3, the DNA is TGTGCCAGCAGCTCCCCTTTAGGACAGGGAGACACTGAAGCTTTCTTT.

This clone was seen a few times. The chain links TRBV6-8 to TRBJ1-5; the match to TRBD1 covers 8 bases. CDR1 is MNHGY and CDR2 is SAAAGT in the germline V gene. This CDR3 comprises 14 residues. V trimming: 2 bases; J trimming: 7 bases; junction bases outside the gene matches: 4. CDR3 region: CASSYGTGLQPQHF. Written as DNA, the CDR3 is TGTGCCAGCAGTTACGGGACAGGCTTACAGCCCCAGCATTTT.

The rearrangement uses TRBV6-8 and TRBJ2-1; D perhaps matches TRBD2 (6 bases). The length of the CDR3 is 16 residues. CDR1 and CDR2 from the germline V gene are MNHGY and SAAAGT. Trimming took off 4 bases at V and 3 bases at J, with 16 bases between the two ends. CDR3 loop: CASSSEAGLYYNEQFF. CDR3 sequence (DNA): TGTGCCAGCAGTTCCGAAGCGGGTCTTTACTACAATGAGCAGTTCTTC.

The CDR3 DNA reads as TGTGCCAGCAGTGAATTAGACGGGTCTATCGGAAACACCATATATTTT. Its protein product is CASSELDGSIGNTIYF. The J gene is TRBJ1-3, the V gene TRBV25-1; D is undetermined. Germline assignment: CDR1 MGHDK and CDR2 SYGVNS. Trimming removed 1 base from V and 4 bases from J, with 14 bases in between. The CDR3 covers 16 residues.

The chain couples TRBV11-3 to TRBJ2-3, with D perhaps matching TRBD2 (6 bases). The CDR3 extends over 15 amino acids. CDR1 is SGHNT and CDR2 is YENEEA in the germline V gene. V gave up 4 bases and J gave up 2 bases, with 13 bases separating them. The CDR3 DNA reads as TGTGCCAGCAGCTGGAGGGGCTTCTACACAGATACGCAGTATTTT. Protein: CASSWRGFYTDTQYF.

The J gene is TRBJ2-1, the V gene TRBV14; the D gene is possibly TRBD2 (5 bases). V was cut by 4 bases and J by 12 bases, with 19 bases left in between. This CDR3 is 14 amino acids long. Germline lookup yields CDR1 SGHDN and CDR2 FVKESK. CDR3 nucleotide sequence: TGTGCCAGCAGCCGACGAGCCCAAATGAGCGGGCAGTTCTTC. It specifies CASSRRAQMSGQFF.

In this sample, this clone is medium-sized. The chain couples TRBV6-8 to TRBJ2-7; tentatively, D is TRBD2 (7 bases). Germline CDR1 and CDR2: MNHGY and SAAAGT. The CDR3 has 12 amino acids. V was trimmed by 10 bases and J by 6 bases, leaving 16 bases between them. The CDR3 DNA is TGTGCCACCGGGGAGGGGGTTGGCGAGCAGTACTTC. It is translated as CATGEGVGEQYF.

This clone was counted a few times. V gene TRBV19 combines with J gene TRBJ1-1, with a tentative D call TRBD1 (5 bases). This CDR3 spans 12 amino acids. V was trimmed by 7 bases and J by 5 bases, leaving 11 bases between them. From germline, CDR1 is LNHDA and CDR2 SQIVND (reference sequence). CDR3 residues: CASTGGRTEAFF. The CDR3 DNA is TGTGCCAGTACGGGGGGAAGGACTGAAGCTTTCTTT.

This clone is large in the sample. The chain carries TRBV6-8 and TRBJ2-7, with 15 nucleotides matching TRBD2. This CDR3 has 17 residues. Germline trimming cut 6 bases from V and 4 bases from J; bases unmatched to any gene: 10. From germline, CDR1 is MNHGY and CDR2 SAAAGT. The CDR3 here is CASSRTSGGAIGYEQYF. CDR3 bases: TGTGCCAGCAGCCGGACTAGCGGGGGGGCCATTGGTTACGAGCAGTACTTC.